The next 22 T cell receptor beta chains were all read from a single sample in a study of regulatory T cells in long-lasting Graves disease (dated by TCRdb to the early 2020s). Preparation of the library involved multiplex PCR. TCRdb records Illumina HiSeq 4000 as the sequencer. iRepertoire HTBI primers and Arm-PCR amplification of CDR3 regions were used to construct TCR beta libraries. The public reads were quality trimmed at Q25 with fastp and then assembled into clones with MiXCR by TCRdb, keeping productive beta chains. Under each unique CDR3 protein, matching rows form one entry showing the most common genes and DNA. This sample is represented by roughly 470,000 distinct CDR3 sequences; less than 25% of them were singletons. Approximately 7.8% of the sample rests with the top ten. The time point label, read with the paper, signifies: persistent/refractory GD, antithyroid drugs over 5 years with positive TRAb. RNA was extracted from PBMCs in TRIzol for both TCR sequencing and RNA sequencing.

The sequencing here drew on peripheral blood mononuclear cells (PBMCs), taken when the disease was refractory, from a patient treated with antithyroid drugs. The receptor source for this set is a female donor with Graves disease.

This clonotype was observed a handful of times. The CDR3 DNA is TGTGCCTGGAGTCCCACAGGGAACTATGGCTACACCTTC. Translating it yields CAWSPTGNYGYTF. This chain connects TRBV30 to TRBJ1-2, with a possible D match to TRBD1 (6 bases). V lost 2 bases, J lost 2 bases, and 9 bases lay in between. CDR3 length: 13 residues. Germline V gene lookup returns CDR1 GTSNPN and CDR2 SVGIG (reference sequence).

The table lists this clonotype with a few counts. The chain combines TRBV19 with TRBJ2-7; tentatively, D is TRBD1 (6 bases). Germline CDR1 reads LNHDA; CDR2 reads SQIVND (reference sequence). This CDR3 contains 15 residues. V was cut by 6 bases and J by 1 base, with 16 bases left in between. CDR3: CASSQSGDTSYEQYF. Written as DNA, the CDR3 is TGTGCCAGTAGCCAATCCGGGGACACGTCCTACGAGCAGTACTTC. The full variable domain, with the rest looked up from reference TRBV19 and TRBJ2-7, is DGGITQSPKYLFRKEGQNVTLSCEQNLNHDAMYWYRQDPGQGLRLIYYSQIVNDFQKGDIAEGYSVSREKKESFPLTVTSAQKNPTAFYLCASSQSGDTSYEQYFGPGTRLTVT.

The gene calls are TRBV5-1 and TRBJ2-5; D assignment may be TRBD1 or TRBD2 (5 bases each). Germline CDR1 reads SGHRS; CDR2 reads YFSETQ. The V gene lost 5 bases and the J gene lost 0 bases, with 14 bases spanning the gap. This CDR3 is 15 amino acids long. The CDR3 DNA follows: TGCGCCAGCAGGCTCGGGGCGGTAAACCAAGAGACCCAGTACTTC. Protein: CASRLGAVNQETQYF.

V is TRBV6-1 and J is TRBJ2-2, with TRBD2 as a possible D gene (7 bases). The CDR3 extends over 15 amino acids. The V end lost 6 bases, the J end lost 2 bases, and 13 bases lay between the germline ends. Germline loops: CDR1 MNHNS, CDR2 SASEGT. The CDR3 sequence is CASRGGAENTGELFF. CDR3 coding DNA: TGTGCCAGCAGGGGGGGGGCGGAAAACACCGGGGAGCTGTTTTTT.

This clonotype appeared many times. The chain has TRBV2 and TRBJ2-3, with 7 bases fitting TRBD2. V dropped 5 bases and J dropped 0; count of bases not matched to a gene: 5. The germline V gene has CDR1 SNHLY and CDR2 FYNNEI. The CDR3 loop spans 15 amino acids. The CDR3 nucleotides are TGTGCCAGCAGTAGGGATAGCGGGAGCACAGATACGCAGTATTTT. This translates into CASSRDSGSTDTQYF.

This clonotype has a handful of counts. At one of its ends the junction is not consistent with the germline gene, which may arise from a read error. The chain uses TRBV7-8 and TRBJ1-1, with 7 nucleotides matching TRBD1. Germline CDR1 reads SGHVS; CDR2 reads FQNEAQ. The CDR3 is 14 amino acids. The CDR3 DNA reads TGTGCCATCAGCAGGGGGGGTCCCGGGACTGAAGCTTCCTTT. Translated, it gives CAISRGGPGTEASF.

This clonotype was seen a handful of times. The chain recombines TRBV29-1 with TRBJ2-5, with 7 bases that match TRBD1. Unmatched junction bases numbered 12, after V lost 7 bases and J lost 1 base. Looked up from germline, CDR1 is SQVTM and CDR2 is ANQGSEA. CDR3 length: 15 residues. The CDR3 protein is CSAVKQGVRQETQYF. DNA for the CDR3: TGCAGCGCAGTAAAGCAGGGGGTCCGCCAAGAGACCCAGTACTTC.

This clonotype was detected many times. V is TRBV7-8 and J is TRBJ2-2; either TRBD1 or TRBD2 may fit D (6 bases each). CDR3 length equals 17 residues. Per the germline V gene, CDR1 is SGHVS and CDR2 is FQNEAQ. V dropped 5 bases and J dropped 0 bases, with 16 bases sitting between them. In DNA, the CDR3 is TGTGCCAGCAGCCTAGGAAGGGGGGAACCGAACACCGGGGAGCTGTTTTTT. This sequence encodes CASSLGRGEPNTGELFF.

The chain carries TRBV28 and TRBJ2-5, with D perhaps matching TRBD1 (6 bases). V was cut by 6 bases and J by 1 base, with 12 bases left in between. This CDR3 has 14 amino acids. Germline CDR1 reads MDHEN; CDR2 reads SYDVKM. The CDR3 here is CASSLVTGQETQYF. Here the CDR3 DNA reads TGTGCCAGCAGCTTAGTGACAGGCCAAGAGACCCAGTACTTC.

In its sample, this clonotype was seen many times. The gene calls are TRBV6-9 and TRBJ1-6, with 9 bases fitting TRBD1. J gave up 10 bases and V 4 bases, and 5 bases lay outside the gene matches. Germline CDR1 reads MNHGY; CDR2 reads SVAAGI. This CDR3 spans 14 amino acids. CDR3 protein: CASSFGQGYSPLHF. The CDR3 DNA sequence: TGTGCCAGCAGTTTCGGACAGGGGTACTCACCCCTCCACTTT.

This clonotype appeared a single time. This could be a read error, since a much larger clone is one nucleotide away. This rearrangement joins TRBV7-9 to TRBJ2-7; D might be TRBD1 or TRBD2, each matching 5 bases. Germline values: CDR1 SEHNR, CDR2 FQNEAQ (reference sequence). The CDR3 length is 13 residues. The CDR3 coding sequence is TGTGCCGGCAGAATGGGGACGATCTACGAGCAGTACTTC. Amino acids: CAGRMGTIYEQYF.

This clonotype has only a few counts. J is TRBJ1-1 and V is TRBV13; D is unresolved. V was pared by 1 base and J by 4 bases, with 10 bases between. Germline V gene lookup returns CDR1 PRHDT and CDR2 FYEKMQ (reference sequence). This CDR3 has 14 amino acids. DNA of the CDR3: TGTGCCAGCAGCTTAGAGGTAAAGGGCACTGAAGCTTTCTTT. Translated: CASSLEVKGTEAFF.

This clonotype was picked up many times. In DNA, the CDR3 is TGTGCCAGCAGCGTATTGGTGGGCGGCAATCAGCCCCAGCATTTT. Translated, it gives CASSVLVGGNQPQHF. The chain recombines TRBV11-2 with TRBJ1-5; D gene ambiguous. The CDR3 is made up of 15 amino acids. V lost 5 bases and J 2 bases, leaving 13 bases between the germline ends. The germline V gene encodes CDR1 SGHAT and CDR2 FQNNGV.

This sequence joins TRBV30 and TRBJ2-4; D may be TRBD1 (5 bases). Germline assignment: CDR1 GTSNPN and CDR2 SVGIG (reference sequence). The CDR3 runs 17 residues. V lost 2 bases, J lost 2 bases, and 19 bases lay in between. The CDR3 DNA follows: TGTGCCTGGAGTCGGACGAGACAGAGTCACACCAAAAACATTCAGTACTTC. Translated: CAWSRTRQSHTKNIQYF.

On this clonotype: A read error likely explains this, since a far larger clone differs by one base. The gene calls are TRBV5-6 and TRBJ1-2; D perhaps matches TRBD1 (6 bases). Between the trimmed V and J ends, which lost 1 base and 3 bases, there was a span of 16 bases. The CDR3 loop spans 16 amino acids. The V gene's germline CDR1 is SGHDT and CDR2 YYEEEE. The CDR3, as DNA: TGTGCCAGCAGCTTGTGGGGGGCAGGGACCCACTATGGCTACACCTTC. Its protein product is CASSLWGAGTHYGYTF.

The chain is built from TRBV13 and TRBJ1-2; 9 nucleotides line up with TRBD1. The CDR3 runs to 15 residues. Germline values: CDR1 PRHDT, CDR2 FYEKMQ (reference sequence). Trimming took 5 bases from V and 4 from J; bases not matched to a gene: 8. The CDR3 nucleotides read TGTGCCAGCAGCGCTGGGGACAGGGAGGCCTATGGCTACACCTTC. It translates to CASSAGDREAYGYTF.

CDR3 protein: CASSPTWDTEAFF. The CDR3 DNA is TGTGCCAGCAGCCCGACCTGGGACACTGAAGCTTTCTTT. The rearrangement joins TRBV7-9 to TRBJ1-1; D unresolved. CDR3 length: 13 residues. Deletions cut 5 bases from V and 3 bases from J, with 10 bases between. The germline gives CDR1 SEHNR, CDR2 FQNEAQ (reference sequence).

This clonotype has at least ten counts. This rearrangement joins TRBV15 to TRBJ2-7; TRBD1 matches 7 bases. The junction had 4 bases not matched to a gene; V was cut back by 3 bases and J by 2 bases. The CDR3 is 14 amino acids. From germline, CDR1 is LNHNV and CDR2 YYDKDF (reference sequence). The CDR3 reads CATSRDRSAYEQYF. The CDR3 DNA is TGTGCCACCAGCAGGGACAGGTCCGCCTACGAGCAGTACTTC.

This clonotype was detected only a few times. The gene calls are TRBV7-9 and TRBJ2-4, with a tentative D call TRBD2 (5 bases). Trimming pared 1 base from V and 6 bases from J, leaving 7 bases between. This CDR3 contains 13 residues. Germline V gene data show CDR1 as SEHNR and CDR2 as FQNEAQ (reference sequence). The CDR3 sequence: CASSLGTPNIQYF. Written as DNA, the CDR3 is TGTGCCAGCAGCTTAGGGACTCCAAACATTCAGTACTTC. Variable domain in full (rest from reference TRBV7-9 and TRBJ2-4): DTGVSQNPRHKITKRGQNVTFRCDPISEHNRLYWYRQTLGQGPEFLTYFQNEAQLEKSRLLSDRFSAERPKGSFSTLEIQRTEQGDSAMYLCASSLGTPNIQYFGAGTRLSVL.

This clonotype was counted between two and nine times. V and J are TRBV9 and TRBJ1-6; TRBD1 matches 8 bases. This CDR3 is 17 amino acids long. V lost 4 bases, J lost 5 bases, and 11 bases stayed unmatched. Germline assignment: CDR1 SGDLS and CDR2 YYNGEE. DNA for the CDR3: TGTGCCAGCAGCCCAAACAGACGGACAGGGCATAATTCACCCCTCCACTTT. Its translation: CASSPNRRTGHNSPLHF.

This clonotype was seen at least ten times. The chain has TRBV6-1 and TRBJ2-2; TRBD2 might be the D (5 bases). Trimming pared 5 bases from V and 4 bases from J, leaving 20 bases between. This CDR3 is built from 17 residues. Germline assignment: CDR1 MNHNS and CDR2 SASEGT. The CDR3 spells CASSTVGRVGGTGELFF. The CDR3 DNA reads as TGTGCCAGCAGTACAGTGGGTAGGGTTGGAGGCACCGGGGAGCTGTTTTTT.

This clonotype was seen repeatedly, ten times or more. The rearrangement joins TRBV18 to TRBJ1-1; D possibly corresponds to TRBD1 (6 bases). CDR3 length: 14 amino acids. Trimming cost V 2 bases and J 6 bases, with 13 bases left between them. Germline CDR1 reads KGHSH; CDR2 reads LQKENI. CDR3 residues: CASSPVGALAEAFF. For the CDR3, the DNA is TGTGCCAGCTCACCAGTGGGGGCTCTCGCTGAAGCTTTCTTT. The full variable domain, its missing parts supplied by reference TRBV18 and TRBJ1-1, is NAGVMQNPRHLVRRRGQEARLRCSPMKGHSHVYWYRQLPEEGLKFMVYLQKENIIDESGMPKERFSAEFPKEGPSILRIQQVVRGDSAAYFCASSPVGALAEAFFGQGTRLTVV.